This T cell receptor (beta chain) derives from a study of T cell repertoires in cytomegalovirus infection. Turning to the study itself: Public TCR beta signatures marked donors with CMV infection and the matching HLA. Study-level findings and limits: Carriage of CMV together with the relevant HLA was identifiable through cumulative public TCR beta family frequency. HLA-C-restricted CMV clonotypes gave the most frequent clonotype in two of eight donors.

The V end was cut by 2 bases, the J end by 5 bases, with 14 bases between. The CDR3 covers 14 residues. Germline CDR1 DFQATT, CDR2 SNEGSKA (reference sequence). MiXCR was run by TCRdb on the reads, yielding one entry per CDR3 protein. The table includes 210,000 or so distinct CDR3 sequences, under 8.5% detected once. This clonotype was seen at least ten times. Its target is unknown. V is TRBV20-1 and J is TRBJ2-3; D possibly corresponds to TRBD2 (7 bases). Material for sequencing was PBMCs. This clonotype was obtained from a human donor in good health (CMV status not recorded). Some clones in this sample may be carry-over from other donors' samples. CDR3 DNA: TGCAGTGCTAGATTGGGCGGGGGCGAAGATACGCAGTATTTT. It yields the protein CSARLGGGEDTQYF.